This is a list of T cell receptor beta chains from one sample in a study of blood T cells in healthy people across ages. MiXCR, applied by TCRdb to the 5' RACE reads, yields one record per CDR3 protein. The data show more than 650,000 distinct CDR3 sequences, about 20% seen once. Sequenced: blood. The receptor set was obtained from a man aged 65 to 85 in good health. Each CDR3 is given with its conserved first and last residue. The D gene is left open where the match is weak. Size values are once, few and many counts, or a class for expanded clones, and some rows have none.

TRBV7-3	few	TRBJ2-3	TRBD2	CASSLGTSGSPTDTQYF	TGTGCCAGCAGCTTAGGTACTAGCGGGAGTCCCACAGATACGCAGTATTTT
TRBV5-1	few	TRBJ1-2	TRBD1	CASREQGASYGYTF	TGCGCCAGCAGGGAACAGGGGGCATCCTATGGCTACACCTTC
TRBV20-1	-	TRBJ1-5	-	CSAREGGRGNQPQHF	TGCAGTGCTAGGGAGGGGGGCAGGGGCAATCAGCCCCAGCATTTT
TRBV6-2/TRBV6-3	once	TRBJ2-5	-	CASSYFGSSETQYF	TGTGCCAGCAGTTACTTTGGCTCGTCAGAGACCCAGTACTTC
TRBV7-2	-	TRBJ2-3	TRBD2	CASSFGWTSGSTDTQYF	TGTGCCAGCAGCTTTGGATGGACTAGCGGGAGCACAGATACGCAGTATTTT
TRBV29-1	few	TRBJ2-3	-	CSVGLLVSTDTQYF	TGCAGCGTCGGACTTCTCGTTAGCACAGATACGCAGTATTTT
TRBV29-1	few	TRBJ2-7	-	CSAGQRLGEQYF	TGCAGCGCGGGGCAACGACTGGGAGAGCAGTACTTC
TRBV20-1	-	TRBJ1-5	-	CSADAQGLPQHF	TGCAGTGCCGACGCTCAGGGCTTACCCCAGCATTTT
TRBV5-1	few	TRBJ2-2	TRBD2	CASTRLADTGELFF	TGCGCCAGCACTCGACTAGCGGACACCGGGGAGCTGTTTTTT
TRBV20-1	-	TRBJ1-1	TRBD1	CSARSTGTVNTEAFF	TGCAGTGCTAGGTCTACCGGGACAGTGAACACTGAAGCTTTCTTT
TRBV6-5	-	TRBJ1-2	-	CASRPPWAGNYGYTF	TGTGCCAGCAGACCACCCTGGGCAGGGAACTATGGCTACACCTTC
TRBV12-3/TRBV12-4	many	TRBJ1-3	-	CASSPSDRGNTIYF	TGTGCCAGCAGTCCCTCCGACAGGGGAAACACCATATATTTT
TRBV5-1	-	TRBJ1-1	-	CASSERSRTEAFF	TGCGCCAGCAGCGAACGCAGTCGGACTGAAGCTTTCTTT
TRBV20-1	once	TRBJ2-2	-	CSARDPGARTGELFF	TGCAGTGCTAGAGATCCGGGGGCTCGGACCGGGGAGCTGTTTTTT
TRBV7-8	few	TRBJ2-1	TRBD2	CASSPGTSGIYEQFF	TGTGCCAGCAGCCCAGGGACTAGCGGGATCTATGAGCAGTTCTTC
TRBV29-1	few	TRBJ1-4	-	CSVAKNEGEKLFF	TGCAGCGTTGCAAAAAACGAGGGAGAAAAACTGTTTTTT